This is a list of T cell receptor beta chains from one sample in a study of T-cell memory formation after mild COVID-19. A single record per CDR3 protein comes from TCRdb applying MiXCR to the 5' RACE reads. Here the sample spans about 90,000 distinct CDR3 sequences, about an eighth being singletons. The sequencing sample was made of PBMCs or a T cell subset sorted from them (not recorded which). The origin of the receptors is an adult woman who had mild COVID-19 (a few samples of this study predate the infection). Cell type and time point are not known. CDR3s include the opening cysteine and the closing phenylalanine or tryptophan. A D gene is named only where the DNA matches it firmly. A row's size may be missing; if present it is once, few, many or a size class.

DNA: TGCGCCAGCAGCCAAGATTTGGTCCCCACAGGGGCCTCCTACGAGCAGTACTTC
CDR3: CASSQDLVPTGASYEQYF
size: NA
V: TRBV4-3
D: TRBD1
J: TRBJ2-7

DNA: TGTGCCACCAGTGATCATACAGGGAACTCTTATCAGCCCCAGCATTTT
CDR3: CATSDHTGNSYQPQHF
size: NA
V: TRBV24-1
D: NA
J: TRBJ1-5

DNA: TGTGCCAGCAGCAGCCTGTCTGGGGGAAGCAATCAGCCCCAGCATTTT
CDR3: CASSSLSGGSNQPQHF
size: few
V: TRBV7-8
D: NA
J: TRBJ1-5

DNA: TGTGCCAGCAGCGGACATGGGACTAGCATCCCCACAGATACGCAGTATTTT
CDR3: CASSGHGTSIPTDTQYF
size: many
V: TRBV9
D: TRBD2
J: TRBJ2-3

DNA: TGTGCCAGCAGCGGCCGGGACCAAGAGACCCAGTACTTC
CDR3: CASSGRDQETQYF
size: NA
V: TRBV7-9
D: NA
J: TRBJ2-5

DNA: TGTGCCAGCAGCTTAGCACTAGCGGGAGGGGGAGAGACCCAGTACTTC
CDR3: CASSLALAGGGETQYF
size: few
V: TRBV7-2
D: TRBD2
J: TRBJ2-5

DNA: TGTGCCAGCAGGGCGGGAGGAACAGGGGGATTCTCCTACGAGCAGTACTTC
CDR3: CASRAGGTGGFSYEQYF
size: NA
V: TRBV12-3/TRBV12-4
D: NA
J: TRBJ2-7

DNA: TGCGCCAGCAGCCTGACTAGCGGCTACGAGCAGTACTTC
CDR3: CASSLTSGYEQYF
size: few
V: TRBV5-1
D: TRBD2
J: TRBJ2-7

DNA: TGTGCCAGCAGCATCCCTGCTTGGGATACGGTCTACTCTGGGGCCAACGTCCTGACTTTC
CDR3: CASSIPAWDTVYSGANVLTF
size: NA
V: TRBV6-2/TRBV6-3
D: NA
J: TRBJ2-6

DNA: TGTGCCTGGAGTAGGGGGATCTGGGGCACTGAAGCTTTCTTT
CDR3: CAWSRGIWGTEAFF
size: NA
V: TRBV30
D: NA
J: TRBJ1-1

DNA: TGTGCCAGCAGTGAGGGACTGAGCTCCTACAATGAGCAGTTCTTC
CDR3: CASSEGLSSYNEQFF
size: NA
V: TRBV2
D: NA
J: TRBJ2-1

DNA: TGCGCCAGCAGCGTACGACAGGGGGACTACGAGCAGTACTTC
CDR3: CASSVRQGDYEQYF
size: NA
V: TRBV5-1
D: TRBD1
J: TRBJ2-7

DNA: TGTGCCAGTAGTCCCTGGGACCAGGGGAATGAGCAGTTCTTC
CDR3: CASSPWDQGNEQFF
size: few
V: TRBV19
D: NA
J: TRBJ2-1

DNA: TGTGCCAGCAGCTTAGGGTCGGGCCTTGGGGCCCAGTACTTC
CDR3: CASSLGSGLGAQYF
size: few
V: TRBV7-9
D: NA
J: TRBJ2-5

DNA: TGTGCCAGCAGTTCCCGACTAGCGGATAGCTCCTACAATGAGCAGTTCTTC
CDR3: CASSSRLADSSYNEQFF
size: NA
V: TRBV12-3/TRBV12-4
D: TRBD2
J: TRBJ2-1

DNA: TGCGCCAGCAGCCAAGCAACAGGGGGTACCTACGAGCAGTACTTC
CDR3: CASSQATGGTYEQYF
size: NA
V: TRBV4-3
D: TRBD1
J: TRBJ2-7

DNA: TGTGCCAGCAGCCAAGATATCCCTAGCGGGAGCTCCGAGCAGTACTTC
CDR3: CASSQDIPSGSSEQYF
size: NA
V: TRBV4-2
D: TRBD2
J: TRBJ2-7

DNA: TGTGCCAGCACAAAGGGTTTCTCCTACGAGCAGTACTTC
CDR3: CASTKGFSYEQYF
size: few
V: TRBV2
D: NA
J: TRBJ2-7

DNA: TGCAGCGTTGAAGACGGACAGGGGTCCTACGAGCAGTACTTC
CDR3: CSVEDGQGSYEQYF
size: few
V: TRBV29-1
D: TRBD1
J: TRBJ2-7

DNA: TGTGCCACCAGTGATAGGGACAGGGCCCTCACAGATACGCAGTATTTT
CDR3: CATSDRDRALTDTQYF
size: NA
V: TRBV24-1
D: TRBD1
J: TRBJ2-3

DNA: TGTGCCAGCAACCCCGGCTACACCTTC
CDR3: CASNPGYTF
size: few
V: TRBV12-3/TRBV12-4
D: NA
J: TRBJ1-2

DNA: TGTGCCAGCAGTTACTCATACGGGGGAAGTGACGAGCAGTACTTC
CDR3: CASSYSYGGSDEQYF
size: many
V: TRBV6-5
D: NA
J: TRBJ2-7

DNA: TGTGCCAGCAGTCCTCGGATATCCAATCAGCCCCAGCATTTT
CDR3: CASSPRISNQPQHF
size: few
V: TRBV6-6
D: NA
J: TRBJ1-5

DNA: TGTGCCAGCAGCCAAGATCAGGGGTCTGGAAACACCATATATTTT
CDR3: CASSQDQGSGNTIYF
size: NA
V: TRBV4-2
D: NA
J: TRBJ1-3

DNA: TGTGCCAGCAGTTACTCTCCTAGGGCGGATGAGCAGTTCTTC
CDR3: CASSYSPRADEQFF
size: NA
V: TRBV6-5
D: NA
J: TRBJ2-1

DNA: TGTGCCAGCAGGGGGGTTGGCACTGAAGCTTTCTTT
CDR3: CASRGVGTEAFF
size: few
V: TRBV12-3/TRBV12-4
D: NA
J: TRBJ1-1

DNA: TGTGCCAGCAGCCCTCTCCCCTACAATGAGCAGTTCTTC
CDR3: CASSPLPYNEQFF
size: many
V: TRBV7-3
D: NA
J: TRBJ2-1

DNA: TGTGCCAGCAGCAACAGGGGGCGGATCTACGAGCAGTACTTC
CDR3: CASSNRGRIYEQYF
size: NA
V: TRBV6-2/TRBV6-3
D: TRBD1
J: TRBJ2-7

DNA: TGTGCCAGCAGCTTTGGTGAGGAGCAGTTCTTC
CDR3: CASSFGEEQFF
size: few
V: TRBV5-4
D: NA
J: TRBJ2-1

DNA: TGCAGTGCTAGAGATGCGACTAGTCTGAACGAGCAGTACTTC
CDR3: CSARDATSLNEQYF
size: few
V: TRBV20-1
D: NA
J: TRBJ2-7

DNA: TGTGCCAGCAGCCCGTCGGTTGTTGATGAAAAACTGTTTTTT
CDR3: CASSPSVVDEKLFF
size: NA
V: TRBV6-5
D: NA
J: TRBJ1-4

DNA: TGTGCCAGCAGTTTAACGGACAGGGGGGTCTATGGCTACACCTTC
CDR3: CASSLTDRGVYGYTF
size: few
V: TRBV12-3/TRBV12-4
D: TRBD1
J: TRBJ1-2